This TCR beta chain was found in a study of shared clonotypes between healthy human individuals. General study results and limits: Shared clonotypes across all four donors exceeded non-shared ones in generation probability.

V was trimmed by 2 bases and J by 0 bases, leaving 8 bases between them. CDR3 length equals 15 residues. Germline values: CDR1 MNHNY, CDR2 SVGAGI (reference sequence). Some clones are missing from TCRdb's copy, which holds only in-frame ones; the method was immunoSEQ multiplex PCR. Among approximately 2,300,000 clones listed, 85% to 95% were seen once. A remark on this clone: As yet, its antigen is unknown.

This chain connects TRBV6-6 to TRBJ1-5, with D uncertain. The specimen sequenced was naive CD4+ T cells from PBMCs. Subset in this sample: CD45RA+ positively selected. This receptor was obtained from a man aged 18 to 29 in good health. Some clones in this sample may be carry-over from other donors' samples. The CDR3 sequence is CASSYGGYSNQPQHF. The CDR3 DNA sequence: TGTGCCAGCAGTTACGGAGGCTATAGCAATCAGCCCCAGCATTTT.